These 17 T cell receptor beta chains were all obtained from the same sample, sequenced in a study of T cell responses to AZD1222 COVID-19 vaccine. Assay: immunoSEQ multiplex PCR; the TCRdb copy retains only in-frame clones and omits some. Among about 90,000 clones listed, around 91% were seen once. The source was peripheral blood, collected on day 0 of MenACWY control vaccination. The receptors originated from an adult in good health.

V usage is TRBV6-2 or TRBV6-3 and J usage is TRBJ2-5; no reliable D call. Trimming pared 6 bases from V and 4 bases from J, leaving 6 bases between. The germline V gene has CDR1 MNHEY and CDR2 SVGEGT. There are 11 residues in the CDR3. The CDR3 nucleotides are TGTGCCAGCAGCCGAGGAGAGACCCAGTACTTC. This sequence encodes CASSRGETQYF.

The chain links TRBV2 to TRBJ1-1; 9 nucleotides match TRBD1. V gave up 4 bases and J gave up 4 bases; unmatched junction bases: 7. The CDR3 length is 15 residues. The germline CDR1 and CDR2 sequences are SNHLY and FYNNEI. Written as DNA, the CDR3 is TGTGCCAGCAGTGGACAGGGGGGGCCCCTCACTGAAGCTTTCTTT. This gives the protein CASSGQGGPLTEAFF.

This clone was recorded only once. This chain links TRBV19 with TRBJ1-2; the D gene is possibly TRBD1 (5 bases). Per germline, CDR1 LNHDA and CDR2 SQIVND (reference sequence). This CDR3 is built from 15 residues. Deletions cut 4 bases from V and 5 bases from J, with 17 bases between. In nucleotides, the CDR3 is TGTGCCAGTAGTACCCAGGGCAGTTATGGGTATGGCTACACCTTC. Translated: CASSTQGSYGYGYTF.

This chain joins TRBV5-6 and TRBJ2-1; TRBD1 matches 7 bases. This CDR3 region has 13 residues. Germline-derived CDR1 and CDR2 are SGHDT and YYEEEE. V was pared by 0 bases and J by 9 bases, with 3 bases of the junction left unmatched. CDR3 protein: CASSLDRGAEQFF. The CDR3 bases are TGTGCCAGCAGCTTGGACAGGGGTGCTGAGCAGTTCTTC.

This chain joins TRBV29-1 and TRBJ2-3, with D maybe TRBD2 (6 bases). The CDR3 is 18 residues long. V was clipped by 4 bases and J by 0 bases, with 23 bases between them. Looked up from germline, CDR1 is SQVTM and CDR2 is ANQGSEA. In nucleotides, the CDR3 is TGCAGCGTTGTTGGCGGGGTAGGGACCTTTTCTAGCACAGATACGCAGTATTTT. This encodes CSVVGGVGTFSSTDTQYF.

J is TRBJ1-2 and V is TRBV29-1; D is perhaps TRBD1 (5 bases). Trimming pared 6 bases from V and 4 bases from J, leaving 15 bases between. The germline V gene has CDR1 SQVTM and CDR2 ANQGSEA. This CDR3 is built from 13 residues. The CDR3 region has the DNA TGCAGCGTGGCGGGGGACGGGGGCTATGGCTACACCTTC. Its protein product is CSVAGDGGYGYTF.

The chain carries TRBV28 and TRBJ2-3; tentatively, D is TRBD2 (6 bases). In germline, CDR1 is MDHEN, CDR2 SYDVKM. The length of the CDR3 is 15 residues. Trimming pared 2 bases from V and 2 bases from J, leaving 11 bases between. The CDR3 region has the DNA TGTGCCAGCAGTTTAAGCGCGGGAAACACAGATACGCAGTATTTT. Its protein product is CASSLSAGNTDTQYF.

This clone was counted once. This CDR3 is CASSLSPGEPTGELFF. The CDR3, as DNA: TGTGCCAGCAGCCTATCACCGGGAGAACCCACCGGGGAGCTGTTTTTT. This chain connects TRBV5-6 to TRBJ2-2; D possibly corresponds to TRBD2 (6 bases). Trimming took off 4 bases at V and 4 bases at J, with 17 bases between the two ends. Germline lookup yields CDR1 SGHDT and CDR2 YYEEEE. This CDR3 spans 16 amino acids.

The chain uses TRBV5-1 and TRBJ2-5; 12 nucleotides align to TRBD2. The CDR3 extends over 15 amino acids. V was clipped by 3 bases and J by 5 bases; unmatched bases: 5. CDR1 and CDR2 from the germline V gene are SGHRS and YFSETQ. The CDR3 coding sequence is TGCGCCAGCAGCTCTAGCGGGGGGGCTCGGGAGACCCAGTACTTC. Encoded protein: CASSSSGGARETQYF. Drawing the rest from reference TRBV5-1 and TRBJ2-5, the complete variable domain is KAGVTQTPRYLIKTRGQQVTLSCSPISGHRSVSWYQQTPGQGLQFLFEYFSETQRNKGNFPGRFSGRQFSNSRSEMNVSTLELGDSALYLCASSSSGGARETQYFGPGTRLLVL.

The rearrangement joins TRBV27 to TRBJ2-7, with a tentative D call TRBD2 (7 bases). V lost 1 base, J lost 0 bases, and 10 bases lay in between. Germline CDR1 MNHEY, CDR2 SMNVEV (reference sequence). CDR3 length: 15 residues. CDR3 region: CASSLYRGGSYEQYF. The CDR3, as DNA: TGTGCCAGCAGTTTATATAGGGGGGGCTCCTACGAGCAGTACTTC.

This chain joins TRBV21-1 and TRBJ1-5; TRBD1, the table's D call, lacks a check against the DNA. TRBV21-1 is termed a pseudogene. CDR3 length: 15 residues. In nucleotides, the CDR3 is TGTGCCAGCAGCAAACTTACGGCAGGGATTCAGCCCCAGCATTTT. Translation: CASSKLTAGIQPQHF.

The chain joins TRBV5-6 to TRBJ1-3; a weak D match, TRBD1 (5 bases). The ends were cut back, 4 bases at V and 4 bases at J, with 18 bases in the middle. This CDR3 has 16 residues. Germline CDR1 reads SGHDT; CDR2 reads YYEEEE. DNA for the CDR3: TGTGCCAGCAGCCACGAATCAGACAGTTTCGGAAACACCATATATTTT. Translated, it gives CASSHESDSFGNTIYF.

This clone was detected once. The rearrangement links TRBV5-1 to TRBJ1-3; D is unresolved. Per the germline V gene, CDR1 is SGHRS and CDR2 is YFSETQ. Trimming stripped 2 bases from V and 1 base from J, with 10 bases between. CDR3 length: 15 residues. CDR3 loop: CASSFNGESGNTIYF. CDR3 nucleotides: TGCGCCAGCAGCTTCAACGGGGAGTCTGGAAACACCATATATTTT.

The gene calls are TRBV7-2 and TRBJ2-7; D ambiguous. From germline, CDR1 is SGHTA and CDR2 FQGNSA. V lost 3 bases and J lost 4, with 13 bases in between. This CDR3 is built from 14 residues. CDR3 coding DNA: TGTGCCAGCAGCTTTCGGGCCAAGAGTTACGAGCAGTACTTC. This sequence encodes CASSFRAKSYEQYF.

V gene TRBV29-1 combines with J gene TRBJ1-6; D is uncertain. V lost 8 bases, J lost 0 bases, and 8 bases lay in between. The CDR3 is 13 residues long. CDR1 is SQVTM, CDR2 ANQGSEA, per germline. The CDR3 loop is CSIQSSYNSPLHF. The CDR3 nucleotides read TGCAGCATCCAAAGCTCCTATAATTCACCCCTCCACTTT.

DNA of the CDR3: TGTGCCAGCAGTGAACTAGGGACAGGGGTCCACGAGCAGTACTTC. Protein product: CASSELGTGVHEQYF. This chain links TRBV2 with TRBJ2-7; the match to TRBD1 covers 10 bases. Germline V lookup: CDR1 SNHLY, CDR2 FYNNEI. With V trimmed by 2 bases and J by 5 bases, 6 bases remained unmatched. The length of the CDR3 is 15 residues.

This chain joins TRBV4-1 and TRBJ1-3, with D perhaps TRBD1 (5 bases). Trimming cost V 0 bases and J 8 bases, with 14 bases left between them. Germline CDR1 MGHRA, CDR2 YSYEKL. This CDR3 region has 15 residues. CDR3 nucleotide sequence: TGCGCCAGCAGCCAAGACTCTGCGGGACGGGACACCATATATTTT. It translates to CASSQDSAGRDTIYF.